These 21 T cell receptor beta chains came from one sample sequenced in a study of spatial heterogeneity in lung cancer (dated by TCRdb to between 2018 and 2020). What the study reported, not specific to this receptor: The number of expanded intratumoral alpha and beta TCRs correlated with the tumor nonsynonymous mutation count.

Library prep was done by 5' RACE. TCRdb names NextSeq 500 as the instrument used. TCRdb trimmed the raw reads at Q25, called clones with MiXCR and kept productive beta chains. For every CDR3 protein sequence, its rows merge into one entry that carries the most common genes and DNA. Recorded for this sample are around 18,000 distinct CDR3 sequences; around a tenth of them occurred a single time. The ten largest clones capture about a fifth of the sample. Which antigens these TCRs recognize remains unknown. The time point label corresponds to: sample taken at primary tumor resection. Sequences were derived from lung tumor tissue, sampled at surgery. Receptor source: a female donor with early-stage non-small cell lung cancer.

This clonotype rates as medium-sized. This beta chain came through as a stray read in a library set up for alpha chains, and its size says little. The rearrangement links TRBV11-2 to TRBJ2-5; D unresolved. The germline V and J ends were trimmed by 10 bases and 4 bases, with 19 bases remaining between them. The CDR3 sequence is 14 residues long. From germline, CDR1 is SGHAT and CDR2 FQNNGV. CDR3 protein: CATDTFVNPETQYF. The CDR3 bases are TGTGCCACCGACACGTTTGTAAATCCAGAGACCCAGTACTTC.

A word on this clonotype: The size of this beta chain means little, since it is a stray read in a library made for alpha chains. CDR3 loop: CASSRDRVSYTF. The CDR3 DNA is TGTGCCAGCAGCCGGGACAGGGTGAGCTACACCTTC. The rearrangement links TRBV5-4 to TRBJ1-2; the match to TRBD1 covers 9 bases. The germline V gene encodes CDR1 SGHNT and CDR2 YYREEE (reference sequence). J was trimmed by 9 bases and V by 4 bases; bases with no gene match: 4. The CDR3 runs to 12 residues.

Note on this clonotype: As an off-target read in a library built for alpha chains, this beta chain has a frequency of little significance. The chain recombines TRBV28 with TRBJ2-5; TRBD1 is a possible D gene (6 bases). The V end was cut by 7 bases, the J end by 4 bases, with 16 bases between. In germline, CDR1 is MDHEN, CDR2 SYDVKM. The CDR3 totals 14 residues. CDR3 coding DNA: TGTGCCAGCAACCGACAGGCTCGGACAGAGACCCAGTACTTC. Its translation is CASNRQARTETQYF.

This clonotype was seen at least ten times. Being off target in a library aimed at alpha chains, this beta chain has a size of little meaning. The genes are TRBV11-2 and TRBJ2-2, with a tentative D call TRBD1 (5 bases). CDR3 length: 16 residues. CDR1 is SGHAT, CDR2 FQNNGV, per germline. Trimming took 1 base from V and 0 from J, leaving 9 bases between them. CDR3 sequence: CASSLGQFANTGELFF. CDR3 nucleotide sequence: TGTGCCAGCAGCTTAGGACAGTTCGCGAACACCGGGGAGCTGTTTTTT.

The table lists this clonotype with a few counts. This beta chain is a stray read from a library made for alpha chains; its abundance is not meaningful. V gene TRBV21-1 combines with J gene TRBJ2-1. TRBV21-1 is assigned pseudogene status. The CDR3 sequence is 11 residues long. CDR3 sequence: CASSKGNEQFF. The CDR3 DNA reads as TGTGCCAGCAGCAAAGGCAATGAGCAGTTCTTC.

This clonotype has at least ten counts. This beta chain lies outside the target of a library built for alpha chains; its clone size means little. The rearrangement joins TRBV7-9 to TRBJ1-2, with D tentatively TRBD1 (6 bases). V was shortened by 1 base and J by 8 bases, with 14 bases between the two germline ends. Germline lookup yields CDR1 SEHNR and CDR2 FQNEAQ (reference sequence). This CDR3 is 14 amino acids long. The CDR3 loop is CASSLVGPQGGYTF. The CDR3 DNA follows: TGTGCCAGCAGCTTAGTGGGGCCCCAGGGGGGCTACACCTTC.

The sample holds a few counts of this clonotype. The junction departs from the called germline gene at one end, perhaps through a read error. With the library built for alpha chains, this beta chain is off target and its frequency is not meaningful. This chain joins TRBV4-1 and TRBJ2-7; the D gene is possibly TRBD2 (5 bases). The CDR3 covers 14 residues. Germline loops: CDR1 MGHRA, CDR2 YSYEKL. For the CDR3, the DNA is TGCGCCAACAGCCAAGGGATCCTAGCTACCGAGCAGTACTTC. Amino acid sequence: CANSQGILATEQYF.

To note about this clonotype: A library prepared for alpha chains yielded this beta chain as an off-target read; its size is of little meaning. This chain links TRBV9 with TRBJ1-6, with TRBD1 as a possible D gene (6 bases). CDR1 and CDR2 from the germline V gene are SGDLS and YYNGEE. This CDR3 comprises 14 residues. V was cut by 5 bases and J by 6 bases, with 12 bases left in between. The CDR3 loop reads CASSKGQLNSPLHF. In DNA form, the CDR3 reads TGTGCCAGCAGTAAAGGACAGCTTAATTCACCCCTCCACTTT.

Notes on this clonotype: Within a library made for alpha chains, this beta chain is off target, and its count is uninformative. The genes are TRBV5-1 and TRBJ2-5; the D is unclear. Trimming pared 3 bases from V and 5 bases from J, leaving 8 bases between. CDR1 SGHRS and CDR2 YFSETQ come from the germline V gene. The CDR3 extends over 12 amino acids. CDR3 in amino acids: CASSSMGETQYF. In nucleotides, the CDR3 is TGCGCCAGCAGCTCCATGGGGGAGACCCAGTACTTC.

Of note for this clonotype: Since it is a stray read in a library aimed at alpha chains, this beta chain has a size that is not meaningful. The chain has TRBV10-3 and TRBJ2-5; 9 bases are a match to TRBD2. Per germline, CDR1 ENHRY and CDR2 SYGVKD. J gave up 3 bases and V 11 bases, and 10 bases lay outside the gene matches. This CDR3 contains 14 residues. The CDR3 DNA reads as TGTGCCTCCCGGCGGGGGGGCGGGGAAGAGACCCAGTACTTC. It translates to CASRRGGGEETQYF.

About this clonotype itself: This beta chain is off target for a library built for alpha chains, so its abundance means little. This chain links TRBV7-8 with TRBJ2-2; TRBD2 matches 11 bases. Germline-derived CDR1 and CDR2 are SGHVS and FQNEAQ. J gave up 3 bases and V 2 bases, and 5 bases lay outside the gene matches. The CDR3 consists of 17 residues. The CDR3 nucleotides read TGTGCCAGCAGCTTAATTAGCGGGGGGGCCGACACCGGGGAGCTGTTTTTT. Amino acid sequence: CASSLISGGADTGELFF. The full variable domain, its missing parts supplied by reference TRBV7-8 and TRBJ2-2, is GAGVSQSPRYKVAKRGQDVALRCDPISGHVSLFWYQQALGQGPEFLTYFQNEAQLDKSGLPSDRFFAERPEGSVSTLKIQRTQQEDSAVYLCASSLISGGADTGELFFGEGSRLTVL.

This clonotype was seen a handful of times. This beta chain is a stray read from a library made for alpha chains; its abundance is not meaningful. The chain uses TRBV12-3 or TRBV12-4 and TRBJ2-2; 10 bases line up with TRBD1. V was clipped by 6 bases and J by 5 bases; unmatched bases: 6. The CDR3 extends over 15 amino acids. The CDR3 reads CASRSDRGLTGELFF. The CDR3 nucleotides are TGTGCCAGCAGATCGGACAGGGGGTTGACCGGGGAGCTGTTTTTT.

With regard to this clonotype: A library made for alpha chains picked up this beta chain off target, so its size means little. The chain has TRBV10-3 and TRBJ1-4; 8 bases are shared with TRBD1. From germline, CDR1 is ENHRY and CDR2 SYGVKD. This CDR3 has 12 amino acids. The ends lost 6 bases at V and 8 bases at J; junction bases unmatched: 2. The CDR3 region is CAIRDRAEKLFF. The CDR3 DNA is TGTGCCATCAGGGACAGGGCCGAAAAACTGTTTTTT.

A few counts support this clonotype. Because the library targeted alpha chains, this beta chain is an off-target read whose size means little. The CDR3 DNA reads as TGCAGTGCTAATCCCGCGAGCGACCTATGGGGAGAGACCCAGTACTTC. Its translation: CSANPASDLWGETQYF. The chain combines TRBV20-1 with TRBJ2-5; D unresolved. V was cut by 4 bases and J by 4 bases, with 22 bases left in between. CDR3 length equals 16 residues. Looked up from germline, CDR1 is DFQATT and CDR2 is SNEGSKA (reference sequence).

At least ten counts were recorded for this clonotype. Little can be read into the size of this beta chain, an off-target read in a library designed for alpha chains. This rearrangement joins TRBV11-2 to TRBJ1-6; D call uncertain. Germline-derived CDR1 and CDR2 are SGHAT and FQNNGV. V was clipped by 1 base and J by 3 bases, with 7 bases between them. CDR3 size: 15 residues. The CDR3 DNA is TGTGCCAGCAGCTTAGTCTCAAGCTATAATTCACCCCTCCACTTT. Protein product: CASSLVSSYNSPLHF.

The sample holds many counts of this clonotype. This beta chain is an off-target read within a library intended for alpha chains, so its frequency means little. The rearrangement uses TRBV3-1 and TRBJ1-1, with D possibly being TRBD1 (5 bases). The CDR3 loop spans 16 amino acids. The germline V and J ends were trimmed by 0 bases and 3 bases, with 14 bases remaining between them. The germline V gene encodes CDR1 LGHDT and CDR2 YNNKEL (reference sequence). The CDR3 region is CASSQDGGSWDTEAFF. The DNA of the CDR3 is TGTGCCAGCAGCCAAGACGGGGGGAGTTGGGACACTGAAGCTTTCTTT.

At least ten counts were recorded for this clonotype. This beta chain slipped into a library made for alpha chains as a stray read, so its size is not meaningful. The genes are TRBV29-1 and TRBJ1-6; 9 bases match TRBD1. The junction had 9 bases not matched to a gene; V was cut back by 7 bases and J by 8 bases. This CDR3 has 14 residues. CDR1 and CDR2 (germline): SQVTM, ANQGSEA. This CDR3 reads CSAGTGSGDSPLHF. Here the CDR3 DNA reads TGCAGCGCCGGGACAGGGTCGGGGGATTCACCCCTCCACTTT.

This clonotype was recorded at least ten times. The library was built for alpha chains, so this beta chain is an off-target read and its size means little. This chain joins TRBV2 and TRBJ1-1; TRBD1 might be the D (5 bases). V shed 3 bases and J shed 3 bases, with 8 bases lying between them. The length of the CDR3 is 13 residues. Germline assignment: CDR1 SNHLY and CDR2 FYNNEI. The CDR3 region is CASSEIGDTEAFF. The CDR3 nucleotides read TGTGCCAGCAGTGAGATAGGGGACACTGAAGCTTTCTTT.

This clonotype was counted between two and nine times. This beta chain came through as a stray read in a library set up for alpha chains, and its size says little. The chain joins TRBV13 to TRBJ2-3, with 8 bases aligning to TRBD2. CDR3 length: 15 amino acids. Germline assignment: CDR1 PRHDT and CDR2 FYEKMQ (reference sequence). V gave up 1 base and J gave up 5 bases; unmatched junction bases: 5. CDR3 amino acids: CASSLDGLAGDTQYF. DNA for the CDR3: TGTGCCAGCAGCTTAGATGGACTAGCCGGAGATACGCAGTATTTT.

This clonotype has a count of ten or more. Being off target in a library aimed at alpha chains, this beta chain has a size of little meaning. This rearrangement joins TRBV5-1 to TRBJ2-2; 8 bases match TRBD1. The CDR3 contains 15 residues. Germline CDR1 and CDR2: SGHRS and YFSETQ. V lost 3 bases to trimming and J lost 1 base; unmatched junction nucleotides: 2. CDR3 region: CASSWGTGNTGELFF. The CDR3 nucleotides read TGCGCCAGCAGCTGGGGGACAGGGAACACCGGGGAGCTGTTTTTT.

This clonotype was picked up many times. The library was designed around alpha chains, so this beta chain is a stray read whose abundance carries little weight. The chain carries TRBV7-3 and TRBJ2-3; D unresolved. There are 13 residues in the CDR3. Germline CDR1 is SGHTA and CDR2 is FQGTGA. The V gene lost 5 bases and the J gene lost 3 bases, with 9 bases spanning the gap. The CDR3 nucleotides are TGTGCCAGCAGCCCCCCCCAAACAGATACGCAGTATTTT. This gives the protein CASSPPQTDTQYF.